This T cell receptor beta chain was captured by sequencing in a study of OX40 agonist ivuxolimab in advanced cancers. The cohort excluded patients with autoimmune disease history or systemic immunosuppression. V trimming: 0 bases; J trimming: 3 bases; junction bases outside the gene matches: 3. The CDR3 covers 14 residues. The germline CDR1 and CDR2 sequences are SGHRS and YFSETQ. General observations from the study: Among some nonresponders, normalized T-cell clonal expansion was also low.

Points on this clone: As yet, its antigen is unknown.

Profiled with immunoSEQ multiplex PCR; TCRdb holds only in-frame clones, not every one. The sample consists of under 80,000 clones, about 88% of them appearing once. The rearrangement uses TRBV5-1 and TRBJ2-7, with 7 bases that match TRBD1. The sequence came from an adult with an advanced solid tumor such as melanoma, head and neck, liver or kidney cancer. Specimen: CD4+ or CD8+ T cells sorted from blood, collected in a trial of the OX40 agonist ivuxolimab. In DNA, the CDR3 is TGCGCCAGCAGCTTGGAGGGACAGCTCTACGAGCAGTACTTC. Protein: CASSLEGQLYEQYF.